These 31 T cell receptor beta chains were all obtained from the same sample, sequenced in a study of OX40 agonist ivuxolimab in advanced cancers. Library creation used the immunoSEQ multiplex PCR assay. In TCRdb, the immuneACCESS table is reduced to in-frame sequences with V and J assigned. These tables do not hold every clone; where another copy was compared, an unresolved V gene accounts for under half, and the others remain unexplained. The sample table records roughly 80,000 clones; 90% of these occur just once. The ten largest clones take up approximately 0.7% of the sample. The sample was CD4+ or CD8+ T cells sorted from blood, taken in a trial of the OX40 agonist ivuxolimab. The receptors come from an adult with an advanced solid tumor such as melanoma, head and neck, liver or kidney cancer.

The chain has TRBV4-3 and TRBJ1-2, with D tentatively TRBD1 (6 bases). The germline V gene encodes CDR1 LGHNA and CDR2 YSLEER. The CDR3 runs 16 residues. V gave up 0 bases and J gave up 5 bases, with 16 bases separating them. CDR3 coding DNA: TGCGCCAGCAGCCAAGATACCGGGGTCCAGGGGTATGGCTACACCTTC. This encodes CASSQDTGVQGYGYTF.

V is TRBV11-2 and J is TRBJ2-6; tentatively, D is TRBD1 (6 bases). Germline-derived CDR1 and CDR2 are SGHAT and FQNNGV. This CDR3 is 15 amino acids long. Trimming stripped 5 bases from V and 3 bases from J, with 11 bases between. The CDR3 DNA reads as TGTGCCAGCAGCCCCAGGGGTGTTGGGGCCAACGTCCTGACTTTC. Its protein product is CASSPRGVGANVLTF.

The chain is built from TRBV5-1 and TRBJ1-3; D not certain. V was trimmed by 3 bases and J by 0 bases, leaving 13 bases between them. In germline, CDR1 is SGHRS, CDR2 YFSETQ. CDR3 length: 16 amino acids. The CDR3 region is CASSSSGGLSGNTIYF. CDR3 coding DNA: TGCGCCAGCAGCTCTAGTGGAGGGCTCTCTGGAAACACCATATATTTT.

This sequence joins TRBV5-1 and TRBJ2-7, with 8 nucleotides matching TRBD2. CDR3 length: 14 residues. V shed 0 bases and J 6 bases; nucleotides not matched to a gene: 5. In germline, CDR1 is SGHRS, CDR2 YFSETQ. CDR3 residues: CASSLELAESEQYF. The CDR3 nucleotides read TGCGCCAGCAGCTTGGAACTAGCGGAGAGCGAGCAGTACTTC.

Concerning this clone itself: The junction departs from germline at one end; a sequencing error may be responsible. This chain links TRBV2 with TRBJ2-1, with a weak D call TRBD2 (5 bases). Germline values: CDR1 SNHLY, CDR2 FYNNEI. This CDR3 has 10 residues. The CDR3 DNA is TGTGCCAGCGCAAAGGCCTCGAGGGTCTTC. Its translation is CASAKASRVF. Complete variable domain (other parts from reference TRBV2 and TRBJ2-1): EPEVTQTPSHQVTQMGQEVILRCVPISNHLYFYWYRQILGQKVEFLVSFYNNEISEKSEIFDDQFSVERPDGSNFTLKIRSTKLEDSAMYFCASAKASRVFGPGTRLTVL.

The rearrangement joins TRBV19 to TRBJ1-4; 7 positions match TRBD1. Germline V gene sequence: CDR1 LNHDA, CDR2 SQIVND (reference sequence). The ends lost 4 bases at V and 7 bases at J; junction bases unmatched: 0. The CDR3 spans 12 residues. For the CDR3, the DNA is TGTGCCAGTAGTAGGGACAGTGAAAAACTGTTTTTT. It yields the protein CASSRDSEKLFF.

The chain combines TRBV7-9 with TRBJ2-1; TRBD2 agrees at 7 bases. The CDR3 covers 15 residues. Germline trimming cut 5 bases from V and 4 bases from J; bases unmatched to any gene: 8. Germline CDR1 SEHNR, CDR2 FQNEAQ (reference sequence). CDR3 DNA: TGTGCCAGCAGCCCTTGGGCGGGAGAGTACAATGAGCAGTTCTTC. Amino acid sequence: CASSPWAGEYNEQFF.

The gene calls are TRBV5-4 and TRBJ1-3; D not certain. In germline, CDR1 is SGHNT, CDR2 YYREEE (reference sequence). The CDR3 loop spans 13 amino acids. The V end lost 0 bases, the J end lost 4 bases, and 5 bases lay between the germline ends. The CDR3 DNA is TGTGCCAGCAGCTTGGTAGAGGGAAACACCATATATTTT. It codes for CASSLVEGNTIYF.

The chain carries TRBV28 and TRBJ2-1; D might be TRBD1 or TRBD2, each matching 6 bases. Trimming pared 6 bases from V and 1 base from J, leaving 16 bases between. This CDR3 comprises 16 residues. Germline lookup yields CDR1 MDHEN and CDR2 SYDVKM. The CDR3 region is CASRKGDFTSYNEQFF. The CDR3 DNA reads as TGTGCCAGCAGGAAGGGGGACTTCACATCCTACAATGAGCAGTTCTTC.

The V and J genes are TRBV9 and TRBJ2-3, with D perhaps TRBD1 or TRBD2 (6 bases each). Germline-derived CDR1 and CDR2 are SGDLS and YYNGEE. Deletions cut 0 bases from V and 7 bases from J, with 9 bases between. The CDR3 covers 13 residues. The CDR3: CASSVGGGNTQYF. The DNA of the CDR3 is TGTGCCAGCAGCGTAGGAGGGGGGAATACGCAGTATTTT.

V usage is TRBV6-5 and J usage is TRBJ2-2, with 8 bases aligning to TRBD1. With 8 bases clipped from V and 3 bases from J, the junction kept 8 bases outside the gene matches. The CDR3 spans 15 residues. The germline V gene has CDR1 MNHEY and CDR2 SVGAGI. In DNA, the CDR3 is TGTGCCAGCTCAGGACAGGGAATTTACACCGGGGAGCTGTTTTTT. Protein product: CASSGQGIYTGELFF.

This clone appeared a single time. V is TRBV7-9 and J is TRBJ2-3; 7 nucleotides agree with TRBD1. Germline assignment: CDR1 SEHNR and CDR2 FQNEAQ (reference sequence). This CDR3 is 13 amino acids long. V trimming: 3 bases; J trimming: 8 bases; junction bases outside the gene matches: 5. As DNA, the CDR3 is TGTGCCAGCAGCTTGACAGGGCGAAGTACGCAGTATTTT. This encodes CASSLTGRSTQYF.

The chain has TRBV30 and TRBJ2-5, with D hard to call. Trimming shortened V by 0 bases and J by 5 bases, and 10 bases separated the two germline ends. The CDR3 has 13 residues. Germline CDR1 reads GTSNPN; CDR2 reads SVGIG (reference sequence). CDR3 amino acids: CAWSVTTGETQYF. The CDR3 DNA follows: TGTGCCTGGAGTGTAACTACCGGGGAGACCCAGTACTTC.

V is TRBV11-2 and J is TRBJ1-3, with 7 bases that match TRBD1. The CDR3 is 14 amino acids. Germline lookup yields CDR1 SGHAT and CDR2 FQNNGV. V was pared by 5 bases and J by 2 bases, with 3 bases of the junction left unmatched. The CDR3 bases are TGTGCCAGCAGCCCAACAGGGGCTGGAAACACCATATATTTT. Its translation: CASSPTGAGNTIYF.

V usage is TRBV6-5 and J usage is TRBJ2-2; D remains unclear. Per the germline V gene, CDR1 is MNHEY and CDR2 is SVGAGI. Trimming removed 1 base at V and 8 bases at J, with 2 bases between. This CDR3 is 11 amino acids long. The CDR3: CASSYFGELFF. In nucleotides, the CDR3 is TGTGCCAGCAGTTACTTTGGGGAGCTGTTTTTT.

The chain couples TRBV4-1 to TRBJ2-6; D possibly corresponds to TRBD2 (5 bases). This CDR3 is built from 17 residues. The germline CDR1 and CDR2 sequences are MGHRA and YSYEKL. Trimming cost V 2 bases and J 2 bases, with 13 bases left between them. CDR3: CASSQKDGGTGANVLTF. In nucleotides, the CDR3 is TGCGCCAGCAGCCAAAAGGACGGAGGAACTGGGGCCAACGTCCTGACTTTC.

This chain connects TRBV9 to TRBJ2-3, with 11 nucleotides matching TRBD2. This CDR3 has 19 residues. Germline values: CDR1 SGDLS, CDR2 YYNGEE. Trimming cost V 0 bases and J 2 bases; bases outside gene matches: 11. DNA for the CDR3: TGTGCCAGCAGCGTAGGCACTAGCGGGAGTGCTGCCCTCACAGATACGCAGTATTTT. It is translated as CASSVGTSGSAALTDTQYF.

V gene TRBV4-3 combines with J gene TRBJ2-2; 7 bases fit TRBD2. The CDR3 runs 19 residues. V trimming: 2 bases; J trimming: 4 bases; junction bases outside the gene matches: 16. Germline loops: CDR1 LGHNA, CDR2 YSLEER. This CDR3 reads CASSQLPHVAGVGTGELFF. DNA for the CDR3: TGCGCCAGCAGCCAATTGCCCCATGTTGCGGGAGTGGGCACCGGGGAGCTGTTTTTT.

The chain combines TRBV13 with TRBJ2-5; 7 bases map to TRBD1. Germline V CDR1 and CDR2: PRHDT, FYEKMQ (reference sequence). J gave up 5 bases and V 2 bases, and 2 bases lay outside the gene matches. The CDR3 sequence is 13 residues long. The CDR3 nucleotides are TGTGCCAGCAGCTTAAAAGGGGGCGAGACCCAGTACTTC. Translating gives CASSLKGGETQYF. The variable domain in full, with the rest retrieved from reference TRBV13 and TRBJ2-5, is AAGVIQSPRHLIKEKRETATLKCYPIPRHDTVYWYQQGPGQDPQFLISFYEKMQSDKGSIPDRFSAQQFSDYHSELNMSSLELGDSALYFCASSLKGGETQYFGPGTRLLVL.

The chain employs TRBV4-3 and TRBJ2-3; TRBD2 is a possible D gene (5 bases). Trimming pared 2 bases from V and 4 bases from J, leaving 13 bases between. The CDR3 covers 15 residues. CDR1 is LGHNA and CDR2 is YSLEER in the germline V gene. CDR3 nucleotides: TGCGCCAGCAGCCAACAGATAGCGATGGCAGATACGCAGTATTTT. Translation gives CASSQQIAMADTQYF.

The CDR3 region has the DNA TGCAGCGTTGCCAGCGACTCCTACGAGCAGTACTTC. Its translation: CSVASDSYEQYF. The genes are TRBV29-1 and TRBJ2-7; D is undetermined. The germline gives CDR1 SQVTM, CDR2 ANQGSEA. V dropped 4 bases and J dropped 0 bases, with 7 bases sitting between them. This CDR3 has 12 residues.

V gene TRBV29-1 combines with J gene TRBJ2-1, with 10 nucleotides matching TRBD2. The V segment lost 2 bases and the J segment 0 bases; nucleotides outside the gene matches: 1. The CDR3 consists of 15 residues. The germline V gene has CDR1 SQVTM and CDR2 ANQGSEA. CDR3 DNA sequence: TGCAGCGTTGAACTAGCGGGAGACTCCTACAATGAGCAGTTCTTC. This encodes CSVELAGDSYNEQFF.

The rearrangement uses TRBV7-2 and TRBJ1-6; unclear D gene. Germline CDR1 reads SGHTA; CDR2 reads FQGNSA. The length of the CDR3 is 14 residues. Trimming took 2 bases from V and 6 from J, leaving 8 bases between them. CDR3 bases: TGTGCCAGCAGCTTAATAACAGTTAATTCACCCCTCCACTTT. Translating it yields CASSLITVNSPLHF.

The chain has TRBV4-3 and TRBJ1-5; D is unclear. V was pared by 0 bases and J by 5 bases, with 5 bases between. This CDR3 region has 13 residues. Germline values: CDR1 LGHNA, CDR2 YSLEER. CDR3 sequence reads: CASSQDSHQPQHF. Written as DNA, the CDR3 is TGCGCCAGCAGCCAAGACAGTCATCAGCCCCAGCATTTT.

This chain uses TRBV7-3 with TRBJ2-2; TRBD1 aligns across 8 bases. The CDR3 loop spans 16 amino acids. CDR1 SGHTA and CDR2 FQGTGA come from the germline V gene. The junction had 6 bases not matched to a gene; V was cut back by 4 bases and J by 2 bases. The CDR3 loop reads CASSYLGQANTGELFF. The CDR3 region has the DNA TGTGCCAGCAGCTACTTGGGACAGGCAAACACCGGGGAGCTGTTTTTT. Full variable domain (remainder filled in from reference TRBV7-3 and TRBJ2-2): GAGVSQTPSNKVTEKGKYVELRCDPISGHTALYWYRQSLGQGPEFLIYFQGTGAADDSGLPNDRFFAVRPEGSVSTLKIQRTERGDSAVYLCASSYLGQANTGELFFGEGSRLTVL.

The rearrangement uses TRBV28 and TRBJ2-7; the match to TRBD2 covers 10 bases. Unmatched junction bases numbered 6, after V lost 1 base and J lost 3 bases. CDR1 and CDR2 (germline): MDHEN, SYDVKM. The CDR3 loop spans 16 amino acids. The CDR3, as DNA: TGTGCCAGCAGTTTATTTCTAGCGGGAGCCATCTACGAGCAGTACTTC. This translates into CASSLFLAGAIYEQYF.

This clone was recorded only once. The V gene is TRBV5-1, the J gene TRBJ2-7; D remains ambiguous. The CDR3 extends over 13 amino acids. V was shortened by 5 bases and J by 3 bases, with 12 bases between the two germline ends. The germline gives CDR1 SGHRS, CDR2 YFSETQ. The CDR3 DNA sequence: TGCGCCAGCAGTCGTAAGGGCAACTACGAGCAGTACTTC. This encodes CASSRKGNYEQYF.

The chain combines TRBV6-5 with TRBJ1-4; 7 bases align to TRBD1. J was trimmed by 7 bases and V by 6 bases; bases with no gene match: 8. The germline V gene encodes CDR1 MNHEY and CDR2 SVGAGI. There are 14 residues in the CDR3. The CDR3 DNA sequence: TGTGCCAGCAGCTACGGACAGGTGACTGAAAAACTGTTTTTT. Residues: CASSYGQVTEKLFF.

A remark on this clone: Within the sample, other DNA sequences also encode this same CDR3. The CDR3 bases are TGTGCCAGCTCACCTCAGGGAGAGGAAAAACTGTTTTTT. Encoded protein: CASSPQGEEKLFF. The chain is built from TRBV18 and TRBJ1-4; D perhaps matches TRBD1 (5 bases). CDR3 length: 13 residues. Per germline, CDR1 KGHSH and CDR2 LQKENI. V gave up 3 bases and J gave up 8 bases, with 10 bases separating them.

The rearrangement joins TRBV19 to TRBJ1-3; the D is unclear. Germline loops: CDR1 LNHDA, CDR2 SQIVND (reference sequence). V was trimmed by 9 bases and J by 0 bases, leaving 9 bases between them. This CDR3 spans 13 amino acids. CDR3 DNA: TGTGCCAGCAGAGACATCTCTGGAAACACCATATATTTT. Amino acids: CASRDISGNTIYF. The full variable domain, its missing parts supplied by reference TRBV19 and TRBJ1-3, is DGGITQSPKYLFRKEGQNVTLSCEQNLNHDAMYWYRQDPGQGLRLIYYSQIVNDFQKGDIAEGYSVSREKKESFPLTVTSAQKNPTAFYLCASRDISGNTIYFGEGSWLTVV.

This chain connects TRBV28 to TRBJ1-5; D not certain. CDR3 size: 13 residues. The V and J ends lost 6 bases and 4 bases respectively, with 10 bases between them. Germline CDR1 MDHEN, CDR2 SYDVKM. CDR3 residues: CASRLHVNQPQHF. The CDR3 DNA reads TGTGCCAGCAGACTCCATGTTAATCAGCCCCAGCATTTT.